The clone carrying this T cell receptor (beta chain) was found many times. Its antigen is unknown. The entry originates in a study of naive and memory T cell subsets. Findings of the study overall: Over 90% of naive TCR sequences appeared only once, unlike memory subsets.

Germline V gene sequence: CDR1 SQVTM, CDR2 ANQGSEA. The V gene lost 1 base and the J gene lost 5 bases, with 8 bases spanning the gap. The CDR3 extends over 12 amino acids. The beta constant-region primer was an equimolar mix of two oligonucleotides covering TRBC1 and TRBC2. Ligated cDNA was amplified by four rounds of PCR with nested alpha and beta constant-region primers and SP2. MiXCR, run by TCRdb on the UMI-ligation and nested PCR reads, gives a single entry per CDR3 protein. Among just over 80,000 distinct CDR3 sequences listed, about 9.9% were seen once. The J gene is TRBJ2-5, the V gene TRBV29-1; D remains unclear. This TCR was sampled from a human donor in good health. Sequenced: naive CD8+ T cells from blood. CDR3 in amino acids: CSVEGNGETQYF. CDR3 sequence (DNA): TGCAGCGTTGAAGGCAACGGGGAGACCCAGTACTTC.